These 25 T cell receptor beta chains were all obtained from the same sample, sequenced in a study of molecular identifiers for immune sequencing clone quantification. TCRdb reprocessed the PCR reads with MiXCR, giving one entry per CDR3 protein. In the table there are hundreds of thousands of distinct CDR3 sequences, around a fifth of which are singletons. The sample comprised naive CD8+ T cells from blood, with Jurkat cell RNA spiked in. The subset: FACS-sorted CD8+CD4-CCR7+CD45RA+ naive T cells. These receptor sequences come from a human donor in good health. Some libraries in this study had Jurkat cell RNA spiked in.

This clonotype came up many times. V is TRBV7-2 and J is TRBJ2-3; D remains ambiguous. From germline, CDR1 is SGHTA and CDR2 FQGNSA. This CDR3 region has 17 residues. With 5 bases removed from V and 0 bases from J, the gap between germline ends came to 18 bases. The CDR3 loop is CASSPVGLEPSTDTQYF. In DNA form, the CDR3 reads TGTGCCAGCAGCCCGGTCGGGTTAGAACCCAGCACAGATACGCAGTATTTT. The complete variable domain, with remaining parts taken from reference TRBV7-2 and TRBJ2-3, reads GAGVSQSPSNKVTEKGKDVELRCDPISGHTALYWYRQSLGQGLEFLIYFQGNSAPDKSGLPSDRFSAERTGGSVSTLTIQRTQQEDSAVYLCASSPVGLEPSTDTQYFGPGTRLTVL.

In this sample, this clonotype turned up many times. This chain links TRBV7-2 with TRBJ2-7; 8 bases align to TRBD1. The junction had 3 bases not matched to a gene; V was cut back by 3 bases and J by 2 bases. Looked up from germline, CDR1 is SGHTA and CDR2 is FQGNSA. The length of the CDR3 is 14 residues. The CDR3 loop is CASSFGQGTYEQYF. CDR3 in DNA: TGTGCCAGCAGCTTTGGACAGGGCACCTACGAGCAGTACTTC.

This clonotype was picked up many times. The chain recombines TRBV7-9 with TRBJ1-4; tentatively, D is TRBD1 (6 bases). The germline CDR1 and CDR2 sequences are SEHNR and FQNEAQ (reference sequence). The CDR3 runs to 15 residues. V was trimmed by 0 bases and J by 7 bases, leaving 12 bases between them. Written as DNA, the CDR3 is TGTGCCAGCAGCTTAGCCCCAGGGACAACTGAAAAACTGTTTTTT. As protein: CASSLAPGTTEKLFF.

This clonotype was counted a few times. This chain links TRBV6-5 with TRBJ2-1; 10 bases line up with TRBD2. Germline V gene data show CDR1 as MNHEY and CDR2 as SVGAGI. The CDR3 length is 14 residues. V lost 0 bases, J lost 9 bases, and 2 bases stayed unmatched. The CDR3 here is CASSYSASGSEQFF. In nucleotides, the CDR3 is TGTGCCAGCAGTTACTCGGCTAGCGGGAGTGAGCAGTTCTTC.

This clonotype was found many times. The CDR3 spells CASSLEAGGIDYGYTF. DNA for the CDR3: TGTGCCAGCAGCTTAGAGGCAGGGGGCATTGACTATGGCTACACCTTC. V and J are TRBV7-9 and TRBJ1-2; 8 bases fit TRBD1. The CDR3 runs to 16 residues. Germline values: CDR1 SEHNR, CDR2 FQNEAQ (reference sequence). Trimming cost V 1 base and J 3 bases; bases outside gene matches: 7.

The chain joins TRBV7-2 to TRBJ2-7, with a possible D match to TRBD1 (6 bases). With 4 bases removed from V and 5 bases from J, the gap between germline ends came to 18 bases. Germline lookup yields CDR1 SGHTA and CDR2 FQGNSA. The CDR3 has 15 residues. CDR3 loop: CASSSGPSGVHEQYF. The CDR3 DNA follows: TGTGCCAGCAGCTCGGGGCCTTCAGGGGTCCACGAGCAGTACTTC.

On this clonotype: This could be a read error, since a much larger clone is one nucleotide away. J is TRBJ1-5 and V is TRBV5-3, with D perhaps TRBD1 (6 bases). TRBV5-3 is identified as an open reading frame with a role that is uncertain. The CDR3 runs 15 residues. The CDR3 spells CARSVDRGPRCPQRF. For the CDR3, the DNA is TGTGCCAGAAGCGTTGATCGGGGGCCGCGTTGTCCCCAGCGTTTT.

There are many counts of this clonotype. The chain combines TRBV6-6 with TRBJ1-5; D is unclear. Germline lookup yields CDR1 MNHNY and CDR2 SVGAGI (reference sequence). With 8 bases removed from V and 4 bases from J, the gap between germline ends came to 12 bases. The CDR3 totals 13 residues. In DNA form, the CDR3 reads TGTGCCAGCTTCCCCTCAGGAAATCAGCCCCAGCATTTT. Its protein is CASFPSGNQPQHF.

This CDR3 reads CASSERGQGANGELFF. As DNA, the CDR3 is TGTGCCAGCAGTGAACGCGGACAGGGGGCTAACGGGGAGCTGTTTTTT. The V gene is TRBV6-1, the J gene TRBJ2-2; 11 positions match TRBD1. From germline, CDR1 is MNHNS and CDR2 SASEGT. The CDR3 sequence is 16 residues long. V gave up 2 bases and J gave up 7 bases; unmatched junction bases: 6.

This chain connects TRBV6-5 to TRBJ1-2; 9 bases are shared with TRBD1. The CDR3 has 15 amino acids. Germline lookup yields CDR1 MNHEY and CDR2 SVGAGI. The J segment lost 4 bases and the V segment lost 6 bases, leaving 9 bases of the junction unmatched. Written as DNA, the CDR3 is TGTGCCAGCAGGGGACCGGGACAGGGTCTCTATGGCTACACCTTC. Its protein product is CASRGPGQGLYGYTF.

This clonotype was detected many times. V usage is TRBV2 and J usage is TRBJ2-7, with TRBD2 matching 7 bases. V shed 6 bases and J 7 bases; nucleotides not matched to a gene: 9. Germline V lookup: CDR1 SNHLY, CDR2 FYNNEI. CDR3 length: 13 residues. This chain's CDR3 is CASRGRAPLEQYF. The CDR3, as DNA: TGTGCCAGCAGAGGGAGGGCCCCCCTGGAGCAGTACTTC.

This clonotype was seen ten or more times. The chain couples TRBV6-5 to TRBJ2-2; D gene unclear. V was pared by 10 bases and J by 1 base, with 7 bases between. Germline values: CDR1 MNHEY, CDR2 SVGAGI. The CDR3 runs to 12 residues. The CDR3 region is CATSENTGELFF. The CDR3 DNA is TGTGCCACCTCCGAGAACACCGGGGAGCTGTTTTTT.

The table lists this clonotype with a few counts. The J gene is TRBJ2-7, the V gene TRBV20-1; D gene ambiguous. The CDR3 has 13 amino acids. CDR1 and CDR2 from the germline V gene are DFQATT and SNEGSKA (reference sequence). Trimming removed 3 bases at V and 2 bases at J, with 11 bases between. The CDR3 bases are TGCAGTGCTAGGTCCCCCCGCGCCTACGAGCAGTACTTC. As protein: CSARSPRAYEQYF.

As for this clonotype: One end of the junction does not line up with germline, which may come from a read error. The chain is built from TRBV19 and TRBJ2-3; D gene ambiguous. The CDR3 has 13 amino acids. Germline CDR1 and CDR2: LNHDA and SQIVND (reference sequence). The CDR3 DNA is TGTGTCAGTAGTATCGCGAGCACAGATACGCAGTATTTT. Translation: CVSSIASTDTQYF.

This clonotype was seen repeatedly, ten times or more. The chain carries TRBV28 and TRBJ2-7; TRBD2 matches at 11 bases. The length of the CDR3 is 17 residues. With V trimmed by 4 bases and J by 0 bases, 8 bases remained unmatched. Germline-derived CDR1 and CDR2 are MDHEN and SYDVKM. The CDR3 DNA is TGTGCCAGCAGTTCCACCCGACTAGCGGGACACTCCTACGAGCAGTACTTC. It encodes CASSSTRLAGHSYEQYF.

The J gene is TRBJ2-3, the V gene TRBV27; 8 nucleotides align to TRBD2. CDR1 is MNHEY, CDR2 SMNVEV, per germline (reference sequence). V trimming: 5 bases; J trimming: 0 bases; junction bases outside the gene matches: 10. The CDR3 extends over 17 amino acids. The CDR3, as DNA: TGTGCCAGCAGTCCCCTGAAGGCTAGCGGGAGCACAGATACGCAGTATTTT. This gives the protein CASSPLKASGSTDTQYF.

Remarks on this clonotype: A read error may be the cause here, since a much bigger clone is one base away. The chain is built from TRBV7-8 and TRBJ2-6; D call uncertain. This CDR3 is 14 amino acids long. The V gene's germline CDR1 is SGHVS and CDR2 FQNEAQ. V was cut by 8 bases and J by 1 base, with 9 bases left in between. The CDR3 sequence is CASRTASGANVLTF. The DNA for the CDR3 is TGTGCCAGCCGCACAGCGTCTGGGGCCAACGTCCTGACTTTC.

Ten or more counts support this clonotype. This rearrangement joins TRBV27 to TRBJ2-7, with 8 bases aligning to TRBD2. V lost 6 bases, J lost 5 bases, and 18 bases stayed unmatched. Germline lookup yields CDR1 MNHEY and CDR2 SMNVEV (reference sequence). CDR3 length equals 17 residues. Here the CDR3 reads CASSFAGVAGGIHEQYF. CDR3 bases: TGTGCCAGCAGCTTCGCGGGGGTTGCGGGAGGAATCCACGAGCAGTACTTC.

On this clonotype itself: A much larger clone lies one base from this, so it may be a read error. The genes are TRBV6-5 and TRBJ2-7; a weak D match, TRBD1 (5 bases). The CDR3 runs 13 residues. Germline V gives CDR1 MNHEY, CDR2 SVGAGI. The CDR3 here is CASSYSTDTEQHF. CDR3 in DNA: TGTGCCAGCAGTTACTCGACGGACACCGAGCAGCACTTC.

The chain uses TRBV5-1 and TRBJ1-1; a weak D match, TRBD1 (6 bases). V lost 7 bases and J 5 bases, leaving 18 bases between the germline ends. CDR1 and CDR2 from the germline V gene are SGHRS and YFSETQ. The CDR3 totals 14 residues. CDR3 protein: CASHRQAAGTEAFF. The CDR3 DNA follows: TGCGCCAGCCATAGACAGGCGGCTGGTACTGAAGCTTTCTTT.

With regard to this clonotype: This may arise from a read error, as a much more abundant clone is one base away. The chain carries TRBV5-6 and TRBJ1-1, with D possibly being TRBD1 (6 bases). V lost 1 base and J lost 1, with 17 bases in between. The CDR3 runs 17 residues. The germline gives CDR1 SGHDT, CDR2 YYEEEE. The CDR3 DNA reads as TGTGCCAGCAGCTTGATAGATTGGGGGCTCGAGAACACTGAAGCTTTCTTT. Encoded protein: CASSLIDWGLENTEAFF.

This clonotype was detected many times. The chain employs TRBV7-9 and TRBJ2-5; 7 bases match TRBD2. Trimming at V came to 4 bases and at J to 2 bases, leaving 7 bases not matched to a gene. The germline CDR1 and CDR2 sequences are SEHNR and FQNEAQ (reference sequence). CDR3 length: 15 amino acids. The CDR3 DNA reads TGTGCCAGCAGCTGGGAGGGCGGGCGGCAAGAGACCCAGTACTTC. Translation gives CASSWEGGRQETQYF.

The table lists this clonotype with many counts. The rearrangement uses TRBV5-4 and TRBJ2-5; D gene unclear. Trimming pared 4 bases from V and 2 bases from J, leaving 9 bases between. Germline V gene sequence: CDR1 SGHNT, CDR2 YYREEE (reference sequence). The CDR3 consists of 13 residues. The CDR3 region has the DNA TGTGCCAGCAGCCCGGCCCTTCAAGAGACCCAGTACTTC. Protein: CASSPALQETQYF.

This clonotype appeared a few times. The CDR3 loop is CASSSGTSRYEQYF. The CDR3 DNA sequence: TGTGCCAGCAGTAGCGGGACTAGCCGCTACGAGCAGTACTTC. This rearrangement joins TRBV27 to TRBJ2-7; the match to TRBD2 covers 9 bases. V lost 5 bases to trimming and J lost 3 bases; unmatched junction nucleotides: 5. CDR1 and CDR2 (germline): MNHEY, SMNVEV (reference sequence). The CDR3 sequence is 14 residues long.

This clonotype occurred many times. CDR3: CASTSGRQYEQYF. The CDR3 region has the DNA TGTGCCAGCACCTCGGGGCGCCAATACGAGCAGTACTTC. The chain recombines TRBV6-2 or TRBV6-3 with TRBJ2-7; D might be TRBD1 or TRBD2, each matching 5 bases. CDR3 size: 13 residues. The germline V gene encodes CDR1 MNHEY and CDR2 SVGEGT. The germline V and J ends were trimmed by 7 bases and 4 bases, with 14 bases remaining between them.